This T cell receptor beta chain was captured by sequencing in a study of lymphopenia after photon versus proton radiotherapy. The repertoire was sequenced with immunoSEQ multiplex PCR; TCRdb's copy has only in-frame clones and lacks some. This sample has under 70,000 clones, with roughly 92% found just once. This clone was detected only once. Antigen: not known. Germline V lookup: CDR1 WSHSY, CDR2 SAAADI. V lost 6 bases and J 6 bases, leaving 15 bases between the germline ends. This CDR3 is built from 14 residues. Whole-study results and caveats: Only patients who died were analyzed for survival; proton advantage is unproven.

The TCR comes from a woman aged 35 to 49 with cholangiocarcinoma. This material consisted of peripheral blood, taken from a patient treated with photon-based radiotherapy. The chain links TRBV10-2 to TRBJ2-1; D unclear. CDR3 sequence: CASRELGRTNEQFF. The CDR3 DNA is TGCGCCAGCAGGGAACTTGGGCGGACCAATGAGCAGTTCTTC.